The next 30 T cell receptor beta chains were all read from a single sample in a study of T cell changes during pregnancy in multiple sclerosis. The method was immunoSEQ multiplex PCR; TCRdb's version includes in-frame clones alone and lacks a portion of them. The profile covers about 40,000 clones, with 80% to 90% appearing a single time and roughly 0.5% taken by the ten largest. This sample comprised CD4+ T cells from peripheral blood mononuclear cells, obtained in the first trimester of pregnancy. Receptors originate from a female donor with multiple sclerosis, enrolled in a pregnancy study.

This chain uses TRBV11-2 with TRBJ2-3, with D maybe TRBD1 (6 bases). The germline V and J ends were trimmed by 5 bases and 8 bases, with 17 bases remaining between them. Germline V gives CDR1 SGHAT, CDR2 FQNNGV. This CDR3 spans 14 amino acids. CDR3 nucleotides: TGTGCCAGCAGCCTGGGGGCCGACACTGCTACGCAGTATTTT. Protein sequence: CASSLGADTATQYF.

The count of this clone is one. The chain is built from TRBV11-1 and TRBJ1-2; 7 nucleotides line up with TRBD1. The CDR3 is 14 amino acids. The V segment lost 4 bases and the J segment 6 bases; nucleotides outside the gene matches: 8. CDR1 and CDR2 from the germline V gene are SGHAT and FQDESV (reference sequence). CDR3: CASSSTGRADGYTF. The CDR3 DNA reads as TGTGCCAGCAGCTCGACAGGGCGGGCGGATGGCTACACCTTC.

The chain links TRBV9 to TRBJ2-5; D possibly corresponds to TRBD2 (7 bases). This CDR3 has 15 amino acids. The V gene lost 0 bases and the J gene lost 5 bases, with 14 bases spanning the gap. The germline gives CDR1 SGDLS, CDR2 YYNGEE. The CDR3: CASSVVGGGTETQYF. The CDR3 coding sequence is TGTGCCAGCAGCGTAGTGGGGGGGGGCACCGAGACCCAGTACTTC.

The chain employs TRBV29-1 and TRBJ2-2; tentatively, D is TRBD1 (6 bases). V lost 5 bases, J lost 2 bases, and 12 bases lay in between. Germline values: CDR1 SQVTM, CDR2 ANQGSEA. This CDR3 has 14 amino acids. CDR3 DNA sequence: TGCAGCGTTCAGGGGAACTCCAACACCGGGGAGCTGTTTTTT. Translation gives CSVQGNSNTGELFF.

The chain joins TRBV11-2 to TRBJ1-6; D ambiguous. The length of the CDR3 is 12 residues. The V end was cut by 2 bases, the J end by 15 bases, with 11 bases between. Germline V lookup: CDR1 SGHAT, CDR2 FQNNGV. CDR3 DNA: TGTGCCAGCAGCTTACATCGGGGTCACCTCCACTTT. Translating it yields CASSLHRGHLHF.

This sequence joins TRBV27 and TRBJ1-1; D remains ambiguous. The length of the CDR3 is 16 residues. CDR1 and CDR2 from the germline V gene are MNHEY and SMNVEV (reference sequence). The V and J ends lost 5 bases and 2 bases respectively, with 18 bases between them. The CDR3 DNA is TGTGCCAGCAGTCCACTGTCATTGAGGGTAAACACTGAAGCTTTCTTT. Encoded protein: CASSPLSLRVNTEAFF.

This clone showed up just once. The V call is TRBV4-1, the J call TRBJ1-4; D not resolved. The V end lost 8 bases, the J end lost 11 bases, and 9 bases lay between the germline ends. This CDR3 spans 10 amino acids. The germline CDR1 and CDR2 sequences are MGHRA and YSYEKL. The CDR3: CASGGWKLFF. CDR3 nucleotides: TGCGCCAGCGGAGGGTGGAAACTGTTTTTT.

The CDR3 spells CAWSVQRVNTEAFF. The DNA of the CDR3 is TGTGCCTGGAGTGTACAACGGGTGAACACTGAAGCTTTCTTT. The chain employs TRBV30 and TRBJ1-1, with unresolved D. Between the trimmed V and J ends, which lost 0 bases and 0 bases, there was a span of 8 bases. In germline, CDR1 is GTSNPN, CDR2 SVGIG (reference sequence). This CDR3 region has 14 residues.

The rearrangement links TRBV4-3 to TRBJ1-1, with D uncertain. This CDR3 contains 13 residues. With 0 bases removed from V and 3 bases from J, the gap between germline ends came to 5 bases. Germline CDR1 LGHNA, CDR2 YSLEER. The CDR3 coding sequence is TGCGCCAGCAGCCAAGAGAGGGACACTGAAGCTTTCTTT. Translating it yields CASSQERDTEAFF.

CDR3 protein: CASSLEPFLQADSSYEQYF. The CDR3 nucleotides are TGCGCCAGCAGCTTGGAACCGTTCTTACAAGCGGACAGCTCCTACGAGCAGTACTTC. This sequence joins TRBV5-1 and TRBJ2-7; TRBD1 might be the D (6 bases). CDR1 is SGHRS, CDR2 YFSETQ, per germline. The CDR3 runs 19 residues. The V end was cut by 0 bases, the J end by 0 bases, with 22 bases between. The full variable domain, in which reference TRBV5-1 and TRBJ2-7 provide the parts outside the CDR3, is KAGVTQTPRYLIKTRGQQVTLSCSPISGHRSVSWYQQTPGQGLQFLFEYFSETQRNKGNFPGRFSGRQFSNSRSEMNVSTLELGDSALYLCASSLEPFLQADSSYEQYFGPGTRLTVT.

This chain connects TRBV14 to TRBJ2-2, with 12 bases fitting TRBD2. The CDR3 is made up of 14 amino acids. Looked up from germline, CDR1 is SGHDN and CDR2 is FVKESK. Unmatched junction bases numbered 2, after V lost 4 bases and J lost 8 bases. CDR3 in DNA: TGTGCCAGCAGCCCGACTAGCGGGAGTGGGGAGCTGTTTTTT. It yields the protein CASSPTSGSGELFF.

The CDR3 protein is CASSLATSWEGSSYNEQFF. CDR3 nucleotide sequence: TGTGCCAGCAGCTTAGCCACATCATGGGAGGGAAGCTCCTACAATGAGCAGTTCTTC. The V and J genes are TRBV11-2 and TRBJ2-1; TRBD2 aligns across 7 bases. V lost 1 base and J lost 0; bases outside the gene matches: 12. Germline loops: CDR1 SGHAT, CDR2 FQNNGV. This CDR3 has 19 residues. The full variable domain, its missing parts supplied by reference TRBV11-2 and TRBJ2-1, is EAGVAQSPRYKIIEKRQSVAFWCNPISGHATLYWYQQILGQGPKLLIQFQNNGVVDDSQLPKDRFSAERLKGVDSTLKIQPAKLEDSAVYLCASSLATSWEGSSYNEQFFGPGTRLTVL.

This chain links TRBV18 with TRBJ1-1; D perhaps matches TRBD1 (5 bases). The germline CDR1 and CDR2 sequences are KGHSH and LQKENI. The CDR3 is 18 amino acids. V gave up 1 base and J gave up 3 bases, with 21 bases separating them. The CDR3 coding sequence is TGTGCCAGCTCACCACGCGTCTTTTCGGGAGGAGGGGACACTGAAGCTTTCTTT. Residues: CASSPRVFSGGGDTEAFF.

The chain combines TRBV25-1 with TRBJ1-1; D not resolved. The CDR3 spans 11 residues. Trimming removed 4 bases from V and 8 bases from J, with 8 bases in between. The germline V gene has CDR1 MGHDK and CDR2 SYGVNS. The CDR3 DNA follows: TGTGCCAGCAGTGCTTACCGGGAAGCTTTCTTT. This codes for CASSAYREAFF.

This clone has only a few counts. The chain joins TRBV30 to TRBJ2-3; D gene uncertain. The germline V gene has CDR1 GTSNPN and CDR2 SVGIG (reference sequence). V was pared by 5 bases and J by 0 bases, with 9 bases between. The CDR3 sequence is 13 residues long. The CDR3 loop is CAWVGRSTDTQYF. The CDR3 bases are TGTGCCTGGGTTGGCCGTAGCACAGATACGCAGTATTTT.

This clone has a single count. The gene calls are TRBV5-6 and TRBJ1-6; the D is unclear. CDR1 and CDR2 (germline): SGHDT, YYEEEE. This CDR3 region has 14 residues. With 2 bases removed from V and 5 bases from J, the gap between germline ends came to 8 bases. CDR3 amino acids: CASSFGLDNSPLHF. In nucleotides, the CDR3 is TGTGCCAGCAGCTTCGGACTGGATAATTCACCCCTCCACTTT.

The chain employs TRBV28 and TRBJ2-7, with no clear D. The CDR3 has 12 amino acids. The germline CDR1 and CDR2 sequences are MDHEN and SYDVKM. Trimming took off 4 bases at V and 5 bases at J, with 9 bases between the two ends. The CDR3 bases are TGTGCCAGCAGTTCCGTTAGTGACGAGCAGTACTTC. It translates to CASSSVSDEQYF.

V and J are TRBV5-8 and TRBJ1-5; no firm D call. V was cut by 5 bases and J by 3 bases, with 15 bases left in between. Germline lookup yields CDR1 SGHTS and CDR2 YDEGEE. The CDR3 is made up of 15 amino acids. CDR3 amino acids: CASRKPGLSNQPQHF. In DNA form, the CDR3 reads TGTGCCAGCAGGAAACCTGGCCTTTCCAATCAGCCCCAGCATTTT.

This chain links TRBV30 with TRBJ1-4; 11 nucleotides agree with TRBD1. CDR3 length equals 15 residues. Germline V CDR1 and CDR2: GTSNPN, SVGIG (reference sequence). V trimming: 5 bases; J trimming: 8 bases; junction bases outside the gene matches: 10. In DNA form, the CDR3 reads TGTGCCTGGTGTCGTTTCGGGACAGGGGGGGAAAAACTGTTTTTT. This gives the protein CAWCRFGTGGEKLFF. Full variable domain (remainder filled in from reference TRBV30 and TRBJ1-4): SQTIHQWPATLVQPVGSPLSLECTVEGTSNPNLYWYRQAAGRGLQLLFYSVGIGQISSEVPQNLSASRPQDRQFILSSKKLLLSDSGFYLCAWCRFGTGGEKLFFGSGTQLSVL.

This clone appeared a few times. The CDR3 sequence is CASSQGSGVSTDTQYF. In DNA, the CDR3 is TGCGCCAGCAGCCAAGGGAGCGGGGTTAGCACAGATACGCAGTATTTT. The V and J genes are TRBV4-3 and TRBJ2-3; 7 bases are a match to TRBD2. Trimming took 1 base from V and 0 from J; bases not matched to a gene: 4. This CDR3 has 16 amino acids. The germline V gene has CDR1 LGHNA and CDR2 YSLEER.

This chain links TRBV4-2 with TRBJ1-5; 8 bases fit TRBD1. Germline V lookup: CDR1 LGHNA, CDR2 YNFKEQ. The CDR3 has 15 amino acids. The V and J ends lost 0 bases and 7 bases, in that order; junction bases with no gene match: 5. The CDR3 nucleotides are TGTGCCAGCAGCCAAGATCCGAGACAGGGGCAGCCCCAGCATTTT. Residues: CASSQDPRQGQPQHF.

This chain links TRBV7-7 with TRBJ2-3, with TRBD1 matching 11 bases. Losses at the gene ends were 3 bases for V and 5 bases for J; bases not matched to a gene: 1. The CDR3 length is 14 residues. The V gene's germline CDR1 is SSHAT and CDR2 FNYEAQ (reference sequence). As DNA, the CDR3 is TGTGCCAGCAGCTTCGGGACAGGGGGAGATACGCAGTATTTT. Amino acids: CASSFGTGGDTQYF.

The chain uses TRBV5-1 and TRBJ2-3; a possible D gene is TRBD2 (5 bases). Trimming left V 0 bases short and J 4 bases short, with 9 bases between. Germline V CDR1 and CDR2: SGHRS, YFSETQ. The CDR3 is 14 amino acids. This chain's CDR3 is CASSLETGSDTQYF. The CDR3 nucleotides are TGCGCCAGCAGCTTGGAGACGGGATCAGATACGCAGTATTTT. The complete variable domain, with remaining parts taken from reference TRBV5-1 and TRBJ2-3, reads KAGVTQTPRYLIKTRGQQVTLSCSPISGHRSVSWYQQTPGQGLQFLFEYFSETQRNKGNFPGRFSGRQFSNSRSEMNVSTLELGDSALYLCASSLETGSDTQYFGPGTRLTVL.

The CDR3 loop is CASSPGQGTTGELFF. In DNA, the CDR3 is TGTGCCAGCTCACCAGGGCAGGGGACCACCGGGGAGCTGTTTTTT. The chain links TRBV18 to TRBJ2-2; D possibly corresponds to TRBD1 (6 bases). CDR1 and CDR2 from the germline V gene are KGHSH and LQKENI. This CDR3 spans 15 amino acids. Trimming shortened V by 2 bases and J by 4 bases, and 11 bases separated the two germline ends.

The chain carries TRBV5-6 and TRBJ1-3; possibly TRBD1 for D (5 bases). The CDR3 contains 16 residues. Germline CDR1 SGHDT, CDR2 YYEEEE. Trimming shortened V by 0 bases and J by 8 bases, and 18 bases separated the two germline ends. CDR3 nucleotide sequence: TGTGCCAGCAGCTTGGGGATCAGGGCTAAAAACTACACCATATATTTT. This gives the protein CASSLGIRAKNYTIYF. The variable domain in full, completed from reference TRBV5-6 and TRBJ1-3, reads DAGVTQSPTHLIKTRGQQVTLRCSPKSGHDTVSWYQQALGQGPQFIFQYYEEEERQRGNFPDRFSGHQFPNYSSELNVNALLLGDSALYLCASSLGIRAKNYTIYFGEGSWLTVV.

The chain recombines TRBV19 with TRBJ1-2; D remains ambiguous. This CDR3 is 15 amino acids long. V was shortened by 0 bases and J by 8 bases, with 16 bases between the two germline ends. The germline V gene has CDR1 LNHDA and CDR2 SQIVND (reference sequence). CDR3 sequence: CASSIDGWEMEGYTF. The CDR3 region has the DNA TGTGCCAGTAGTATAGATGGGTGGGAGATGGAAGGCTACACCTTC.

CDR3: CAWSVEERQYF. CDR3 nucleotides: TGTGCCTGGAGTGTTGAGGAGCGGCAGTACTTC. The chain recombines TRBV30 with TRBJ2-7; D not resolved. Germline-derived CDR1 and CDR2 are GTSNPN and SVGIG (reference sequence). This CDR3 contains 11 residues. The V and J ends lost 0 bases and 9 bases respectively, with 9 bases between them. The full variable domain, its missing parts supplied by reference TRBV30 and TRBJ2-7, is SQTIHQWPATLVQPVGSPLSLECTVEGTSNPNLYWYRQAAGRGLQLLFYSVGIGQISSEVPQNLSASRPQDRQFILSSKKLLLSDSGFYLCAWSVEERQYFGPGTRLTVT.

This chain uses TRBV7-9 with TRBJ1-6, with D perhaps TRBD1 (6 bases). There are 16 residues in the CDR3. V gave up 4 bases and J gave up 0 bases, with 10 bases separating them. Germline lookup yields CDR1 SEHNR and CDR2 FQNEAQ (reference sequence). The CDR3 is CASSSQGSSYNSPLHF. CDR3 DNA: TGTGCCAGCAGCTCCCAGGGGAGCTCCTATAATTCACCCCTCCACTTT. The full variable domain, with the rest looked up from reference TRBV7-9 and TRBJ1-6, is DTGVSQNPRHKITKRGQNVTFRCDPISEHNRLYWYRQTLGQGPEFLTYFQNEAQLEKSRLLSDRFSAERPKGSFSTLEIQRTEQGDSAMYLCASSSQGSSYNSPLHFGNGTRLTVT.

This sequence joins TRBV20-1 and TRBJ1-4; D is unclear. Trimming removed 3 bases at V and 7 bases at J, with 3 bases between. CDR3 length: 10 residues. CDR1 and CDR2 from the germline V gene are DFQATT and SNEGSKA (reference sequence). The CDR3 bases are TGCAGTGCTAGCAGTGAAAAACTGTTTTTT. Its protein product is CSASSEKLFF.

This chain links TRBV9 with TRBJ2-7; 8 nucleotides match TRBD1. Trimming cost V 5 bases and J 5 bases; bases outside gene matches: 6. Germline assignment: CDR1 SGDLS and CDR2 YYNGEE. The CDR3 runs to 13 residues. This chain's CDR3 is CASSVDRVHEQYF. The CDR3, as DNA: TGTGCCAGCAGTGTGGACAGGGTTCACGAGCAGTACTTC. Together with reference TRBV9 and TRBJ2-7, the CDR3 gives the full variable domain: DSGVTQTPKHLITATGQRVTLRCSPRSGDLSVYWYQQSLDQGLQFLIQYYNGEERAKGNILERFSAQQFPDLHSELNLSSLELGDSALYFCASSVDRVHEQYFGPGTRLTVT.